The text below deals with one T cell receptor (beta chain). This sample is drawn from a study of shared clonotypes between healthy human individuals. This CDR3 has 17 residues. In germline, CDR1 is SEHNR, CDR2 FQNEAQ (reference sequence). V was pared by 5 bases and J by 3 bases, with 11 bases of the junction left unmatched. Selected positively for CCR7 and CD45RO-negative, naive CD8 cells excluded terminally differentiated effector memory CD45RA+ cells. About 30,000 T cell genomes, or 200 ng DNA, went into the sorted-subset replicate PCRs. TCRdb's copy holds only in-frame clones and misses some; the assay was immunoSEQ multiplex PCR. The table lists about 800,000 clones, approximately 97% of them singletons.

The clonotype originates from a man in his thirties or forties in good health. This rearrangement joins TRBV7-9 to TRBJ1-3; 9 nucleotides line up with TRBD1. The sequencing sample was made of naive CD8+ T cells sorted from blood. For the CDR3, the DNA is TGTGCCAGCAGCCCCCGGGACAGGGTCGCGAATGGAAACACCATATATTTT. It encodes CASSPRDRVANGNTIYF.